Listed here are 31 T cell receptor beta chains from one sample, sequenced in a study of control samples from healthy donors and cancer patients. Produced via immunoSEQ multiplex PCR; TCRdb's table is partial and in-frame only. The table lists more than 95,000 clones, nearly 95% of them singletons, with about 2.8% in the top ten. The sample was blood. The source of these receptors is a man younger than 40 in good health.

The rearrangement joins TRBV5-4 to TRBJ2-7; D ambiguous. Germline V CDR1 and CDR2: SGHNT, YYREEE (reference sequence). Trimming took off 4 bases at V and 4 bases at J, with 6 bases between the two ends. The CDR3 covers 11 residues. The CDR3 protein is CASSNTYEQYF. For the CDR3, the DNA is TGTGCCAGCAGCAACACATACGAGCAGTACTTC.

In this sample, this clone turned up a few times. The V gene is TRBV5-6, the J gene TRBJ2-7; a possible D gene is TRBD2 (7 bases). V shed 0 bases and J shed 6 bases, with 16 bases lying between them. The CDR3 totals 15 residues. The germline gives CDR1 SGHDT, CDR2 YYEEEE. Here the CDR3 DNA reads TGTGCCAGCAGCTTGGTGGGGTCGGGGGGCGGCGAGCAGTACTTC. Amino acid sequence: CASSLVGSGGGEQYF.

CDR3 sequence (DNA): TGTGCCTGGAGTAAGACTATGAACACTGAAGCTTTCTTT. This encodes CAWSKTMNTEAFF. The chain joins TRBV30 to TRBJ1-1; D not resolved. Germline CDR1 GTSNPN, CDR2 SVGIG (reference sequence). V lost 2 bases to trimming and J lost 0 bases, with 7 bases between them. The CDR3 consists of 13 residues.

The chain uses TRBV5-5 and TRBJ2-5; D may match TRBD1 or TRBD2 (5 bases each). Trimming removed 0 bases from V and 4 bases from J, with 7 bases in between. This CDR3 comprises 13 residues. Germline V lookup: CDR1 SGHKS, CDR2 YYEKEE (reference sequence). The CDR3 loop is CASSLGGGETQYF. CDR3 DNA: TGTGCCAGCAGCTTGGGTGGGGGAGAGACCCAGTACTTC. The variable domain in full, with the rest retrieved from reference TRBV5-5 and TRBJ2-5, is DAGVTQSPTHLIKTRGQQVTLRCSPISGHKSVSWYQQVLGQGPQFIFQYYEKEERGRGNFPDRFSARQFPNYSSELNVNALLLGDSALYLCASSLGGGETQYFGPGTRLLVL.

This rearrangement joins TRBV6-5 to TRBJ2-3, with TRBD2 identical over 8 bases. The CDR3 extends over 16 amino acids. Germline V lookup: CDR1 MNHEY, CDR2 SVGAGI. V shed 4 bases and J 0 bases; nucleotides not matched to a gene: 6. The CDR3 sequence is CASSSLSGGSTDTQYF. The CDR3 nucleotides read TGTGCCAGCAGTTCGCTGAGCGGGGGAAGCACAGATACGCAGTATTTT.

This chain joins TRBV6-2 or TRBV6-3 and TRBJ1-3; D gene ambiguous. Germline V gene lookup returns CDR1 MNHEY and CDR2 SVGEGT. Trimming removed 0 bases from V and 2 bases from J, with 11 bases in between. This CDR3 has 16 amino acids. CDR3: CASSYSTLGPGNTIYF. Written as DNA, the CDR3 is TGTGCCAGCAGTTACTCGACTCTGGGTCCTGGAAACACCATATATTTT.

V gene TRBV3-1 (or the pseudogene TRBV3-2) combines with J gene TRBJ2-5; no reliable D call. Germline V gene sequence: CDR1 LGHDT, CDR2 YNNKEL (reference sequence). The V and J ends lost 2 bases and 4 bases respectively, with 2 bases between them. CDR3 length equals 11 residues. The CDR3 bases are TGTGCCAGCAGCCAACGAGAGACCCAGTACTTC. It encodes CASSQRETQYF.

V and J are TRBV6-5 and TRBJ1-6; D unclear. Per the germline V gene, CDR1 is MNHEY and CDR2 is SVGAGI. The CDR3 totals 14 residues. V lost 6 bases, J lost 2 bases, and 8 bases lay in between. CDR3 in amino acids: CASRVSTYNSPLHF. The CDR3 coding sequence is TGTGCCAGCAGGGTGTCAACCTATAATTCACCCCTCCACTTT.

This chain links TRBV6-1 with TRBJ2-1; D might be TRBD1 or TRBD2, each matching 5 bases. CDR1 is MNHNS and CDR2 is SASEGT in the germline V gene. The length of the CDR3 is 17 residues. Trimming left V 1 base short and J 7 bases short, with 20 bases between. This chain's CDR3 is CASSEGGKGLMGNEQFF. As DNA, the CDR3 is TGTGCCAGCAGTGAAGGGGGGAAGGGGTTAATGGGGAATGAGCAGTTCTTC.

The rearrangement uses TRBV4-1 and TRBJ1-3; D remains unclear. V shed 1 base and J shed 8 bases, with 9 bases lying between them. Germline values: CDR1 MGHRA, CDR2 YSYEKL. The length of the CDR3 is 13 residues. The CDR3: CASSQAPLDTIYF. Written as DNA, the CDR3 is TGCGCCAGCAGCCAAGCCCCTCTCGACACCATATATTTT.

This clone appeared once. The rearrangement uses TRBV11-2 and TRBJ2-1, with 7 bases fitting TRBD2. Germline loops: CDR1 SGHAT, CDR2 FQNNGV. The V and J ends lost 6 bases and 10 bases, in that order; junction bases with no gene match: 3. The CDR3 covers 11 residues. In DNA, the CDR3 is TGTGCCAGCAGTTGGGGGGGGGAGCAGTTCTTC. This codes for CASSWGGEQFF. Using reference TRBV11-2 and TRBJ2-1 for the parts outside the CDR3, the full variable domain is EAGVAQSPRYKIIEKRQSVAFWCNPISGHATLYWYQQILGQGPKLLIQFQNNGVVDDSQLPKDRFSAERLKGVDSTLKIQPAKLEDSAVYLCASSWGGEQFFGPGTRLTVL.

As for this clone: Distinct nucleotide sequences in the sample also encode this CDR3. The rearrangement uses TRBV27 and TRBJ2-2; D possibly matches TRBD1 or TRBD2 (6 bases each). Deletions cut 2 bases from V and 6 bases from J, with 10 bases between. The CDR3 extends over 14 amino acids. Germline loops: CDR1 MNHEY, CDR2 SMNVEV (reference sequence). In DNA form, the CDR3 reads TGTGCCAGCAGTTTAGTCGGGGGCCCCGGGGAGCTGTTTTTT. Its protein is CASSLVGGPGELFF.

In its sample, this clone was seen a few times. The genes are TRBV5-4 and TRBJ1-6, with 7 bases fitting TRBD1. Per the germline V gene, CDR1 is SGHNT and CDR2 is YYREEE (reference sequence). The CDR3 length is 15 residues. J was trimmed by 9 bases and V by 0 bases; bases with no gene match: 6. DNA of the CDR3: TGTGCCAGCAGCTTGGTGGCAGGGGGAGGTTCACCCCTCCACTTT. Translation: CASSLVAGGGSPLHF. The full variable domain, rest sourced from reference TRBV5-4 and TRBJ1-6, is ETGVTQSPTHLIKTRGQQVTLRCSSQSGHNTVSWYQQALGQGPQFIFQYYREEENGRGNFPPRFSGLQFPNYSSELNVNALELDDSALYLCASSLVAGGGSPLHFGNGTRLTVT.

J is TRBJ2-7 and V is TRBV11-2; 11 nucleotides agree with TRBD1. Germline lookup yields CDR1 SGHAT and CDR2 FQNNGV. The V gene end was trimmed by 4 bases and the J gene end by 3 bases; junction bases not matched to a gene: 5. The CDR3 is 15 amino acids. The CDR3 bases are TGTGCCAGCAGCTGGGGACAGGGGGGCTTCTACGAGCAGTACTTC. Protein: CASSWGQGGFYEQYF.

The chain employs TRBV18 and TRBJ1-2; D may be TRBD1 (5 bases). The V end was cut by 0 bases, the J end by 8 bases, with 16 bases between. Germline CDR1 and CDR2: KGHSH and LQKENI. The CDR3 runs 15 residues. The CDR3 nucleotides are TGTGCCAGCTCACCACCCAGGGAAGAGTATAACGGCTACACCTTC. Protein product: CASSPPREEYNGYTF. The full variable domain, with the rest looked up from reference TRBV18 and TRBJ1-2, is NAGVMQNPRHLVRRRGQEARLRCSPMKGHSHVYWYRQLPEEGLKFMVYLQKENIIDESGMPKERFSAEFPKEGPSILRIQQVVRGDSAAYFCASSPPREEYNGYTFGSGTRLTVV.

J is TRBJ1-1 and V is TRBV6-5; D is possibly TRBD1 (6 bases). This CDR3 is 13 amino acids long. Between the trimmed V and J ends, which lost 2 bases and 8 bases, there was a span of 12 bases. Germline V CDR1 and CDR2: MNHEY, SVGAGI. The CDR3, as DNA: TGTGCCAGCAGTTACCGGACAGTGGGCGAAGCTTTCTTT. It is translated as CASSYRTVGEAFF.

J is TRBJ2-3 and V is TRBV19, with D tentatively TRBD2 (5 bases). The V gene lost 5 bases and the J gene lost 9 bases, with 15 bases spanning the gap. CDR1 and CDR2 (germline): LNHDA, SQIVND (reference sequence). This CDR3 contains 13 residues. The CDR3 region is CASSVGGSTTQYF. The CDR3 DNA reads as TGTGCCAGTAGTGTGGGCGGGTCAACCACGCAGTATTTT.

V and J are TRBV4-1 and TRBJ1-5; D uncertain. The V gene's germline CDR1 is MGHRA and CDR2 YSYEKL. This CDR3 is built from 18 residues. Trimming took off 0 bases at V and 2 bases at J, with 17 bases between the two ends. CDR3 amino acids: CASSQEGQEYGGNQPQHF. The CDR3, as DNA: TGCGCCAGCAGCCAAGAGGGCCAAGAGTATGGGGGCAATCAGCCCCAGCATTTT.

The chain couples TRBV7-9 to TRBJ2-3; D call uncertain. The CDR3 has 13 amino acids. CDR1 is SEHNR, CDR2 FQNEAQ, per germline (reference sequence). V lost 4 bases to trimming and J lost 4 bases, with 9 bases between them. The CDR3 protein is CASSWVSADTQYF. DNA of the CDR3: TGTGCCAGCAGCTGGGTCAGTGCAGATACGCAGTATTTT.

The CDR3 here is CASSLLGRSGKDTQYF. The CDR3 coding sequence is TGTGCCAGCAGCTTACTCGGGAGGTCAGGGAAAGATACGCAGTATTTT. This chain joins TRBV11-2 and TRBJ2-3; 7 bases are a match to TRBD2. Germline V gives CDR1 SGHAT, CDR2 FQNNGV. V dropped 2 bases and J dropped 5; count of bases not matched to a gene: 10. The CDR3 loop spans 16 amino acids.

This clone occurred a few times. This rearrangement joins TRBV6-6 to TRBJ1-1; 7 bases are shared with TRBD1. Unmatched junction bases numbered 8, after V lost 7 bases and J lost 0 bases. The V gene's germline CDR1 is MNHNY and CDR2 SVGAGI (reference sequence). The CDR3 is made up of 15 amino acids. Here the CDR3 reads CASTLRGGLNTEAFF. The CDR3 DNA sequence: TGTGCCAGCACCCTCAGGGGGGGTCTGAACACTGAAGCTTTCTTT.

The chain couples TRBV11-3 to TRBJ1-1; D gene ambiguous. Trimming pared 4 bases from V and 1 base from J, leaving 10 bases between. In germline, CDR1 is SGHNT, CDR2 YENEEA. The CDR3 consists of 14 residues. In nucleotides, the CDR3 is TGTGCCAGCAGCTCACCAGGACCGAACACTGAAGCTTTCTTT. Translating gives CASSSPGPNTEAFF. Drawing the rest from reference TRBV11-3 and TRBJ1-1, the complete variable domain is EAGVVQSPRYKIIEKKQPVAFWCNPISGHNTLYWYLQNLGQGPELLIRYENEEAVDDSQLPKDRFSAERLKGVDSTLKIQPAELGDSAVYLCASSSPGPNTEAFFGQGTRLTVV.

The chain couples TRBV24-1 to TRBJ2-2, with 9 bases that match TRBD1. Unmatched junction bases numbered 7, after V lost 5 bases and J lost 4 bases. The CDR3 loop spans 16 amino acids. Germline CDR1 and CDR2: KGHDR and SFDVKD. The CDR3 loop reads CATSVFGTGFTGELFF. CDR3 in DNA: TGTGCCACCAGTGTTTTCGGGACAGGGTTCACCGGGGAGCTGTTTTTT.

This rearrangement joins TRBV7-9 to TRBJ1-1; no clear D. The length of the CDR3 is 14 residues. Germline values: CDR1 SEHNR, CDR2 FQNEAQ (reference sequence). Trimming removed 1 base from V and 8 bases from J, with 14 bases in between. Written as DNA, the CDR3 is TGTGCCAGCAGCTTAGTTATTGGAACGCCCGAAGCTTTCTTT. It encodes CASSLVIGTPEAFF.

V and J are TRBV4-1 and TRBJ2-1; D is ambiguous. In germline, CDR1 is MGHRA, CDR2 YSYEKL. The CDR3 length is 17 residues. V lost 0 bases and J lost 6, with 18 bases in between. The CDR3 loop reads CASSQDLSARKVNEQFF. The CDR3 DNA reads TGCGCCAGCAGCCAAGATTTATCGGCCAGGAAGGTCAATGAGCAGTTCTTC.

J is TRBJ2-1 and V is TRBV12-5; 14 bases map to TRBD2. CDR3 length: 17 residues. Germline values: CDR1 LGHNT, CDR2 FRNRAP. The V and J ends lost 0 bases and 8 bases, in that order; junction bases with no gene match: 6. The CDR3 sequence is CASGLVLGTSGGYEQFF. The CDR3 DNA reads as TGTGCTAGTGGTTTGGTACTAGGGACTAGCGGGGGTTATGAGCAGTTCTTC. Combining the CDR3 with reference TRBV12-5 and TRBJ2-1 gives the whole variable domain DARVTQTPRHKVTEMGQEVTMRCQPILGHNTVFWYRQTMMQGLELLAYFRNRAPLDDSGMPKDRFSAEMPDATLATLKIQPSEPRDSAVYFCASGLVLGTSGGYEQFFGPGTRLTVL.

V gene TRBV18 combines with J gene TRBJ1-2, with 9 bases identical to TRBD1. Trimming cost V 6 bases and J 5 bases; bases outside gene matches: 7. Germline lookup yields CDR1 KGHSH and CDR2 LQKENI. The CDR3 runs to 14 residues. The CDR3 DNA reads TGTGCCAGCTCCGCGGACAGGGGAAAGTATGGCTACACCTTC. The encoded protein is CASSADRGKYGYTF.

The rearrangement joins TRBV19 to TRBJ2-6; no clear D. This CDR3 is built from 15 residues. Germline V gives CDR1 LNHDA, CDR2 SQIVND (reference sequence). Deletions cut 0 bases from V and 4 bases from J, with 7 bases between. In DNA, the CDR3 is TGTGCCAGTAGTATAGAAGTTTACGGGGCCAACGTCCTGACTTTC. This sequence encodes CASSIEVYGANVLTF.

J is TRBJ2-7 and V is TRBV5-1; 9 positions agree with TRBD1. This CDR3 has 15 residues. The germline V gene encodes CDR1 SGHRS and CDR2 YFSETQ. The V segment lost 5 bases and the J segment 4 bases; nucleotides outside the gene matches: 10. The CDR3 nucleotides are TGCGCCAGCAGGCTCCGGACAGGGGACAGGTACGAGCAGTACGTC. The encoded protein is CASRLRTGDRYEQYV.

The chain links TRBV6-5 to TRBJ1-1, with D possibly being TRBD1 (5 bases). Germline V lookup: CDR1 MNHEY, CDR2 SVGAGI. The CDR3 contains 15 residues. Trimming cost V 7 bases and J 0 bases, with 15 bases left between them. CDR3 coding DNA: TGTGCCAGCACCGGCGGGGTAGGGGTGAACACTGAAGCTTTCTTT. This sequence encodes CASTGGVGVNTEAFF.

V and J are TRBV11-1 and TRBJ1-1; 7 positions match TRBD1. V trimming: 3 bases; J trimming: 5 bases; junction bases outside the gene matches: 6. The CDR3 length is 14 residues. CDR1 and CDR2 (germline): SGHAT, FQDESV (reference sequence). The CDR3 nucleotides read TGTGCCAGCAGCTTGGCAGGGGGTTGGACTGAAGCTTTCTTT. It is translated as CASSLAGGWTEAFF.